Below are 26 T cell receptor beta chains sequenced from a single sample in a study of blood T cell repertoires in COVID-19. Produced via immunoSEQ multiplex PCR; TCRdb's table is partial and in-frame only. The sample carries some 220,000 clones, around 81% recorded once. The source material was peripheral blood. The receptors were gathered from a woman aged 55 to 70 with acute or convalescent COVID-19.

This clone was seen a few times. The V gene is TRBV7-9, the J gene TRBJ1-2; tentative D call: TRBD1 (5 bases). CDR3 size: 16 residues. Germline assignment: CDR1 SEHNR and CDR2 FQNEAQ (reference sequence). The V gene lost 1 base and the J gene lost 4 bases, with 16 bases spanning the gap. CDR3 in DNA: TGTGCCAGCAGCTTAGGTTTGACAGCGAATATCTATGGCTACACCTTC. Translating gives CASSLGLTANIYGYTF. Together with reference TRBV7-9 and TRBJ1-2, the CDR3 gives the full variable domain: DTGVSQNPRHKITKRGQNVTFRCDPISEHNRLYWYRQTLGQGPEFLTYFQNEAQLEKSRLLSDRFSAERPKGSFSTLEIQRTEQGDSAMYLCASSLGLTANIYGYTFGSGTRLTVV.

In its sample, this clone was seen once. The CDR3 protein is CASSLILGDEQFF. In nucleotides, the CDR3 is TGTGCCAGCAGCCTAATACTAGGCGATGAGCAGTTCTTC. The chain is built from TRBV3-1 (or the pseudogene TRBV3-2) and TRBJ2-1; D may be TRBD2 (5 bases). CDR1 is LGHDT and CDR2 is YNNKEL in the germline V gene (reference sequence). This CDR3 contains 13 residues. V was trimmed by 4 bases and J by 8 bases, leaving 12 bases between them.

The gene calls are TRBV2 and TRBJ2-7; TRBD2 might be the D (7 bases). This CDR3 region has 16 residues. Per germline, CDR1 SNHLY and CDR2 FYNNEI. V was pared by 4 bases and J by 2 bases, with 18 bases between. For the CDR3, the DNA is TGTGCCAGCAGTGGTGGGGGGGCGAAAATCCCCTACGAGCAGTACTTC. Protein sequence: CASSGGGAKIPYEQYF.

DNA of the CDR3: TGTGCCAGCAGCGATGGGACAGGGGGAAACACCATATATTTT. Amino acids: CASSDGTGGNTIYF. V usage is TRBV4-2 and J usage is TRBJ1-3; 9 bases line up with TRBD1. Losses at the gene ends were 5 bases for V and 4 bases for J; bases not matched to a gene: 3. Germline V CDR1 and CDR2: LGHNA, YNFKEQ. The CDR3 spans 14 residues.

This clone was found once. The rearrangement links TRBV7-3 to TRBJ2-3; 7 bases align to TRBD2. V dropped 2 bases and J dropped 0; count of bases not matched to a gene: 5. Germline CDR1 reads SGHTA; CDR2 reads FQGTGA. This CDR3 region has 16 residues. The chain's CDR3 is CASSLVGGYSTDTQYF. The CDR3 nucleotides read TGTGCCAGCAGCTTAGTCGGGGGGTATAGCACAGATACGCAGTATTTT.

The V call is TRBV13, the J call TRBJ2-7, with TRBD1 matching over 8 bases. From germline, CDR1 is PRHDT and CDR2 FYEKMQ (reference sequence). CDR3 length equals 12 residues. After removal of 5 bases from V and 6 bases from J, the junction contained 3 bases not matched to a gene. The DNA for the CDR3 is TGTGCCAGCAGCAGACAGGGGATCGAGCAGTACTTC. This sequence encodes CASSRQGIEQYF. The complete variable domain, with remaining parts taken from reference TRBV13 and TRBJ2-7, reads AAGVIQSPRHLIKEKRETATLKCYPIPRHDTVYWYQQGPGQDPQFLISFYEKMQSDKGSIPDRFSAQQFSDYHSELNMSSLELGDSALYFCASSRQGIEQYFGPGTRLTVT.

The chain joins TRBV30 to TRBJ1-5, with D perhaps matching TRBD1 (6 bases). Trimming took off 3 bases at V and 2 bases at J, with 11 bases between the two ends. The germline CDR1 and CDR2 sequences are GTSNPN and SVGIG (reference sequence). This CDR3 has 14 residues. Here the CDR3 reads CAWRGAGGNQPQHF. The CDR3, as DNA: TGTGCCTGGAGGGGGGCTGGGGGCAATCAGCCCCAGCATTTT.

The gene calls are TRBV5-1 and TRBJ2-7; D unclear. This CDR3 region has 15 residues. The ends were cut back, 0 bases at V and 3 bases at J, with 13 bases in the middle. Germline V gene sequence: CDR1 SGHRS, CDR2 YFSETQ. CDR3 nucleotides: TGCGCCAGCAGCTTGGTGGCAGGTCAGAGCTACGAGCAGTACTTC. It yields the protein CASSLVAGQSYEQYF. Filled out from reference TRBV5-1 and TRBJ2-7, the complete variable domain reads KAGVTQTPRYLIKTRGQQVTLSCSPISGHRSVSWYQQTPGQGLQFLFEYFSETQRNKGNFPGRFSGRQFSNSRSEMNVSTLELGDSALYLCASSLVAGQSYEQYFGPGTRLTVT.

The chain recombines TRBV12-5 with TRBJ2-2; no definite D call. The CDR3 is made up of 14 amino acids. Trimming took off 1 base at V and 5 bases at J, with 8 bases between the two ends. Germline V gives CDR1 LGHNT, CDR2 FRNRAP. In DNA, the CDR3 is TGTGCTAGTGGTTTGGATGGCCAAACCGGGGAGCTGTTTTTT. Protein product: CASGLDGQTGELFF.

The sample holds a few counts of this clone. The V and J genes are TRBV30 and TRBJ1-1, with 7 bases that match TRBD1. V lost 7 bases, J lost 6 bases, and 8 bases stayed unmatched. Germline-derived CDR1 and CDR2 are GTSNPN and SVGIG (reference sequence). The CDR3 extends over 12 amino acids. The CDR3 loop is CASSTGLAEAFF. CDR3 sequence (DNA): TGTGCCTCCTCGACAGGGTTAGCTGAAGCTTTCTTT.

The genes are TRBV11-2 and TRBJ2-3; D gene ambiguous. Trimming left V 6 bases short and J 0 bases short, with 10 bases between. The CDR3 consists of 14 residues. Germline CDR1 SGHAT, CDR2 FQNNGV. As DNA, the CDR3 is TGTGCCAGCAGTTGGTCAGCGAGCACAGATACGCAGTATTTT. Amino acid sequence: CASSWSASTDTQYF.

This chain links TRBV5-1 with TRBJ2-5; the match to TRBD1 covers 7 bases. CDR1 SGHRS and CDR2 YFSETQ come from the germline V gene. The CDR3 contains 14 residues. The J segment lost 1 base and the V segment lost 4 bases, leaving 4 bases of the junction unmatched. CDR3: CASSPGQTQETQYF. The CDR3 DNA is TGCGCCAGCAGCCCGGGACAGACCCAAGAGACCCAGTACTTC.

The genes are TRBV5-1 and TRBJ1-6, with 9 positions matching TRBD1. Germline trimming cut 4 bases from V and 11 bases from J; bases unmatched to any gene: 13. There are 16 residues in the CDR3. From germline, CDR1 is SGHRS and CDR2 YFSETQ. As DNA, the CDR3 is TGCGCCAGCAGCGTGACACCGGGACAGGGAGGGACACCCCTCCACTTT. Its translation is CASSVTPGQGGTPLHF.

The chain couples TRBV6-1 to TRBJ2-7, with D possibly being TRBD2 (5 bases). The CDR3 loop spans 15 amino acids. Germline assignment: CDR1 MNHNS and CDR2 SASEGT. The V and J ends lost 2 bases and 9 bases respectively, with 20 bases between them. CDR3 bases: TGTGCCAGCAGTGAAACTCCCCTCGTGTGGGAGTCGCAGTACTTC. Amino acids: CASSETPLVWESQYF.

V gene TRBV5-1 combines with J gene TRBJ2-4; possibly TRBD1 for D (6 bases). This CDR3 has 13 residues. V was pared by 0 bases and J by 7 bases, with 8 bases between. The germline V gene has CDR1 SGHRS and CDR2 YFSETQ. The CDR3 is CASSLGQGNIQYF. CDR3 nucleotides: TGCGCCAGCAGCTTGGGTCAGGGGAACATTCAGTACTTC.

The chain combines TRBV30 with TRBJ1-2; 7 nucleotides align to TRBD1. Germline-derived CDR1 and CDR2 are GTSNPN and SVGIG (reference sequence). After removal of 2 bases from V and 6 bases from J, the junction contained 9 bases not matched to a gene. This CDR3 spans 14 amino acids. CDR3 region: CAWSWTGGGNGYTF. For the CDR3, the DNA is TGTGCCTGGAGTTGGACAGGAGGAGGGAATGGCTACACCTTC.

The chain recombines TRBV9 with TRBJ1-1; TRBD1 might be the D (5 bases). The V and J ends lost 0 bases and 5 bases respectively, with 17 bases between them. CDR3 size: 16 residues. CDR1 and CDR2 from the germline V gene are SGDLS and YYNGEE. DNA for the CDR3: TGTGCCAGCAGCGTAGAGGGTCTACCAGGGTATACTGAAGCTTTCTTT. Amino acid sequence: CASSVEGLPGYTEAFF. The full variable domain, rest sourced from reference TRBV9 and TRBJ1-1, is DSGVTQTPKHLITATGQRVTLRCSPRSGDLSVYWYQQSLDQGLQFLIQYYNGEERAKGNILERFSAQQFPDLHSELNLSSLELGDSALYFCASSVEGLPGYTEAFFGQGTRLTVV.

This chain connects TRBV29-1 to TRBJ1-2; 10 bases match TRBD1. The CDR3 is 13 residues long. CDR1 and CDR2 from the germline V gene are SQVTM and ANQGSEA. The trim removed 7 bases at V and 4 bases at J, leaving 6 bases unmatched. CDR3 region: CSATGGAGYGYTF. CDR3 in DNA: TGCAGCGCGACAGGGGGCGCTGGCTATGGCTACACCTTC. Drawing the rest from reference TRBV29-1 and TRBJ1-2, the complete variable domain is SAVISQKPSRDICQRGTSLTIQCQVDSQVTMMFWYRQQPGQSLTLIATANQGSEATYESGFVIDKFPISRPNLTFSTLTVSNMSPEDSSIYLCSATGGAGYGYTFGSGTRLTVV.

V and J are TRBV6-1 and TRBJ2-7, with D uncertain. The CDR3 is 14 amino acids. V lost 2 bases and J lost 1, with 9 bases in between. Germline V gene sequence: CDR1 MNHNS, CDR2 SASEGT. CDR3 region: CASSEYGLSYEQYF. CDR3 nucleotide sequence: TGTGCCAGCAGTGAATACGGGTTGTCCTACGAGCAGTACTTC.

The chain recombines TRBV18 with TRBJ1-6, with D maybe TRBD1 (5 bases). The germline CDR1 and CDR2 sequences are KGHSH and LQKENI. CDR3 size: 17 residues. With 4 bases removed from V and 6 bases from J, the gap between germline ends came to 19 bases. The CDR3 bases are TGTGCCAGCTCACAAATATCGGTGGGGCCCGTTAATTCACCCCTCCACTTT. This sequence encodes CASSQISVGPVNSPLHF.

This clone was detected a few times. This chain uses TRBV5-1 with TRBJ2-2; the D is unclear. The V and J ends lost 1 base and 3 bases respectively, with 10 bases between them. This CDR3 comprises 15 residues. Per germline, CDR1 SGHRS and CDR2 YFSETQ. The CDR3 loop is CASSLRSWDTGELFF. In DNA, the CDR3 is TGCGCCAGCAGCTTGCGGAGTTGGGACACCGGGGAGCTGTTTTTT.

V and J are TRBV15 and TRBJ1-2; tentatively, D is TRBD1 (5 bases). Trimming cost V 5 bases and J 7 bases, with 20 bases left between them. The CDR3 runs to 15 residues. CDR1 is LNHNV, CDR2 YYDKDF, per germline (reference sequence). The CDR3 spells CATSSLWGEGSGYTF. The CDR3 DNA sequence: TGTGCCACCAGCTCGCTATGGGGGGAAGGTAGTGGCTACACCTTC.

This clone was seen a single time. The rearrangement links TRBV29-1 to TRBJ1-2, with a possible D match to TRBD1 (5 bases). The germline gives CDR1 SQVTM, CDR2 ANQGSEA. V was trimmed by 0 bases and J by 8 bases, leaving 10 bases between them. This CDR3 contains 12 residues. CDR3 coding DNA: TGCAGCGTTGAAGACAGGGAAGGGGGCTACACCTTC. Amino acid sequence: CSVEDREGGYTF.

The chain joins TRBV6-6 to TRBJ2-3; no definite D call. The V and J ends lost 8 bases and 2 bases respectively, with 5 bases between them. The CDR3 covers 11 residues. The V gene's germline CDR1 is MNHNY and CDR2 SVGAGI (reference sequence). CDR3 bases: TGTGCCAGCGCAGTCACAGATACGCAGTATTTT. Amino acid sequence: CASAVTDTQYF.

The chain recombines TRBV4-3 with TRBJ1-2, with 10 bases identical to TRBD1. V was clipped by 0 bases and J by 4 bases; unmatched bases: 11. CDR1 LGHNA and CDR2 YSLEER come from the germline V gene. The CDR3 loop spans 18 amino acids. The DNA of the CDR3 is TGCGCCAGCAGCCAAGATTTGACAGGGGGCGGATTTGGCTATGGCTACACCTTC. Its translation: CASSQDLTGGGFGYGYTF.

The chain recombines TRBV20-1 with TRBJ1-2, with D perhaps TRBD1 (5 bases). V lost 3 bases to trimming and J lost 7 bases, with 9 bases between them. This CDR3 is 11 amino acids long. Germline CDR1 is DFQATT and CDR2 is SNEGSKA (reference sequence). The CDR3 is CSARLDSGYTF. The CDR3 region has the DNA TGCAGTGCTAGGCTCGACAGTGGCTACACCTTC.